A single sample is the source of the 8 T cell receptor beta chains below, sequenced in a study of blood T cell repertoires in COVID-19. TCRdb's copy holds only in-frame clones and misses some; the assay was immunoSEQ multiplex PCR. Among about 210,000 clones listed, around 89% were seen once. Sequenced: peripheral blood. The receptors were sampled from a middle-aged woman with acute or convalescent COVID-19.

The CDR3 coding sequence is TGTGCCAGCGAGCCACAACGGACTAGCGGGGGGGCAGCCGGGGAGCTGTTTTTT. Translation: CASEPQRTSGGAAGELFF. The chain joins TRBV9 to TRBJ2-2; 15 positions match TRBD2. Per the germline V gene, CDR1 is SGDLS and CDR2 is YYNGEE. Trimming at V came to 7 bases and at J to 6 bases, leaving 13 bases not matched to a gene. The CDR3 spans 18 residues.

The chain uses TRBV7-8 and TRBJ1-1; D call uncertain. CDR3 length: 14 amino acids. Per germline, CDR1 SGHVS and CDR2 FQNEAQ. Trimming pared 10 bases from V and 0 bases from J, leaving 15 bases between. The CDR3 region is CATRSQPLNTEAFF. The CDR3, as DNA: TGTGCCACCCGTTCACAGCCATTGAACACTGAAGCTTTCTTT.

The genes are TRBV24-1 and TRBJ1-1, with 10 bases fitting TRBD1. CDR1 KGHDR and CDR2 SFDVKD come from the germline V gene. Trimming cost V 7 bases and J 3 bases; bases outside gene matches: 7. CDR3 length: 15 amino acids. The CDR3 sequence is CATRQGTGADTEAFF. Here the CDR3 DNA reads TGTGCCACCAGGCAGGGGACAGGGGCGGACACTGAAGCTTTCTTT.

The chain uses TRBV7-9 and TRBJ2-1; D perhaps matches TRBD2 (6 bases). The V gene lost 5 bases and the J gene lost 5 bases, with 16 bases spanning the gap. CDR3 size: 15 residues. Germline CDR1 is SEHNR and CDR2 is FQNEAQ (reference sequence). The CDR3 here is CASSRTDYPNNEQFF. The CDR3 nucleotides are TGTGCCAGCAGCCGCACGGACTACCCGAACAATGAGCAGTTCTTC.

The chain recombines TRBV2 with TRBJ2-1, with D possibly matching TRBD1 (6 bases). This CDR3 comprises 13 residues. The V gene's germline CDR1 is SNHLY and CDR2 FYNNEI. The germline V and J ends were trimmed by 2 bases and 10 bases, with 12 bases remaining between them. The CDR3 nucleotides are TGTGCCAGCAGTGAAAGGTTAGGGGGAGAGCAGTTCTTC. Protein product: CASSERLGGEQFF.

The chain is built from TRBV5-1 and TRBJ2-1, with 8 nucleotides matching TRBD2. V shed 2 bases and J 9 bases; nucleotides not matched to a gene: 13. Germline lookup yields CDR1 SGHRS and CDR2 YFSETQ. The CDR3 loop spans 16 amino acids. The CDR3, as DNA: TGCGCCAGCAGCTTAAGCGGGGGCCTGGGAGGGGGTGAGCAGTTCTTC. Translating gives CASSLSGGLGGGEQFF. The full variable domain, its missing parts supplied by reference TRBV5-1 and TRBJ2-1, is KAGVTQTPRYLIKTRGQQVTLSCSPISGHRSVSWYQQTPGQGLQFLFEYFSETQRNKGNFPGRFSGRQFSNSRSEMNVSTLELGDSALYLCASSLSGGLGGGEQFFGPGTRLTVL.

V gene TRBV6-6 combines with J gene TRBJ2-7, with 8 bases fitting TRBD2. CDR3 length equals 13 residues. After removal of 7 bases from V and 5 bases from J, the junction contained 7 bases not matched to a gene. The germline CDR1 and CDR2 sequences are MNHNY and SVGAGI (reference sequence). The CDR3 sequence: CASKNREGHEQYV. DNA of the CDR3: TGTGCCAGCAAGAACCGGGAGGGCCACGAGCAGTACGTC.

This clone was detected only a few times. This chain joins TRBV19 and TRBJ1-5, with 7 bases fitting TRBD1. This CDR3 contains 15 residues. The J segment lost 3 bases and the V segment lost 8 bases, leaving 10 bases of the junction unmatched. Germline values: CDR1 LNHDA, CDR2 SQIVND (reference sequence). CDR3 sequence reads: CASQGQESYNQPQHF. Here the CDR3 DNA reads TGTGCCAGTCAAGGACAGGAATCCTACAATCAGCCCCAGCATTTT. Full variable domain (rest looked up from reference TRBV19 and TRBJ1-5): DGGITQSPKYLFRKEGQNVTLSCEQNLNHDAMYWYRQDPGQGLRLIYYSQIVNDFQKGDIAEGYSVSREKKESFPLTVTSAQKNPTAFYLCASQGQESYNQPQHFGDGTRLSIL.